This entry features one T cell receptor (beta chain) sequence. The source of the sample is a study of blood T cells in healthy people across ages. Total RNA was isolated from each sample in quantities of at least 6 micrograms. This CDR3 has 15 residues. V was cut by 5 bases and J by 3 bases, with 14 bases left in between. The V gene's germline CDR1 is MDHEN and CDR2 SYDVKM. The use of a sample-barcoded 5' primer and a J-beta primer mix characterized a second PCR of roughly 7 to 11 cycles. Each CDR3 protein is one row after TCRdb ran MiXCR on the 5' RACE reads. Here the sample spans around 990,000 distinct CDR3 sequences, 20% to 25% being singletons. The same sample was also used in a study of T cells of mothers and their children. That report notes: Related and unrelated pairs show similar thymic shaping of TCR recombination output. When mothers and children were related, their normalized repertoire overlap, which was always slightly higher, did not differ significantly from that of unrelated pairs.

Sample: blood. The genes are TRBV28 and TRBJ2-1; no definite D call. This receptor was obtained from a girl aged 2 to 9 in good health. CDR3 DNA: TGTGCCAGCAGTGGGAAATTACGGCGCTACAATGAGCAGTTCTTC. Protein sequence: CASSGKLRRYNEQFF.